Sequencing of this T cell receptor (beta chain) was carried out in a study of CD8 T cells in Susac syndrome. Broader study findings: The TCR sequencing and HLA analysis in the study involved a relatively small number of individuals, as the study acknowledged.

The germline CDR1 and CDR2 sequences are SQVTM and ANQGSEA. The CDR3 runs to 10 residues. Trimming removed 7 bases from V and 0 bases from J, with 3 bases in between. Sequencing of TCR beta was carried out in blood CD8+ and CD4+ T cells. TEMRA cells were enriched by FACS, and CD4+ and CD8+ T cells were negatively isolated. On this clonotype: The antigen is unknown.

An input of about 0.5 to 1 ug of RNA was subjected to reverse transcription using random hexamers. Amplification of TCR beta CDR3 spanned 54 Vbeta and 13 Jbeta via immunoSEQ multiplex PCR. Via MiXCR, TCRdb re-called the immunoSEQ multiplex PCR reads, giving one row per CDR3 protein. This table holds around 160,000 distinct CDR3 sequences, roughly 95% found once. Sequenced: CD4+ T cells from PBMCs. The origin of this receptor is a human donor with multiple sclerosis. The chain carries TRBV29-1 and TRBJ1-1, with no clear D. CDR3: CSGVNTEAFF. The CDR3 DNA is TGCAGCGGTGTGAACACTGAAGCTTTCTTT.